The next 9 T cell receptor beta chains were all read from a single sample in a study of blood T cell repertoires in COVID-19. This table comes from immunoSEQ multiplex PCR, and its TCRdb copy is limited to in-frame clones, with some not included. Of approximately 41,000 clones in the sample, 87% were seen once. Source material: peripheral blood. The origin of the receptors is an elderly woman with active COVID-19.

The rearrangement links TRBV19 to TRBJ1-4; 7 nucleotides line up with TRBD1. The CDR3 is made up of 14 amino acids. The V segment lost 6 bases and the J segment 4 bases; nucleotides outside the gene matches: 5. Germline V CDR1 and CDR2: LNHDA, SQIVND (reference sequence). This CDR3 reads CASSRGQNNEKLFF. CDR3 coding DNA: TGTGCCAGTAGCAGGGGACAGAATAATGAAAAACTGTTTTTT.

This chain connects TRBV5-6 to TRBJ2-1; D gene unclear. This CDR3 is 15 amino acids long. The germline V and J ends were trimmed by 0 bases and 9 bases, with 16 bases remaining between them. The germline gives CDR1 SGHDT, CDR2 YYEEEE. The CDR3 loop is CASSLGSLNYVEQFF. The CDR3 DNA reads TGTGCCAGCAGCTTGGGCTCTCTAAACTACGTTGAGCAGTTCTTC. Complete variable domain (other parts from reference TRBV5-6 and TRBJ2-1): DAGVTQSPTHLIKTRGQQVTLRCSPKSGHDTVSWYQQALGQGPQFIFQYYEEEERQRGNFPDRFSGHQFPNYSSELNVNALLLGDSALYLCASSLGSLNYVEQFFGPGTRLTVL.

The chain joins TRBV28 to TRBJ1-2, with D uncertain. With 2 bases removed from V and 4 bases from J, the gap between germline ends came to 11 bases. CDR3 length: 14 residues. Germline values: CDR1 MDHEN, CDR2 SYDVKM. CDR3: CASSLPPAGYGYTF. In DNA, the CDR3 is TGTGCCAGCAGTTTACCCCCTGCCGGCTATGGCTACACCTTC.

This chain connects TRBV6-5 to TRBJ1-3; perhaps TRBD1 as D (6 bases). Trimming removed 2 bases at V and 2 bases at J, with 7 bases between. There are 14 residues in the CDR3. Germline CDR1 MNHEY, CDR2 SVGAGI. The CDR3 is CASSYDRTGNTIYF. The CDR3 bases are TGTGCCAGCAGTTACGACAGGACTGGAAACACCATATATTTT.

The CDR3 DNA is TGTGCCACCAGTGATGAAACCCCGGGACAGGGGAACTATGGCTACACCTTC. It encodes CATSDETPGQGNYGYTF. The chain uses TRBV24-1 and TRBJ1-2; 10 bases agree with TRBD1. The CDR3 has 17 amino acids. CDR1 KGHDR and CDR2 SFDVKD come from the germline V gene. Germline trimming cut 3 bases from V and 2 bases from J; bases unmatched to any gene: 8.

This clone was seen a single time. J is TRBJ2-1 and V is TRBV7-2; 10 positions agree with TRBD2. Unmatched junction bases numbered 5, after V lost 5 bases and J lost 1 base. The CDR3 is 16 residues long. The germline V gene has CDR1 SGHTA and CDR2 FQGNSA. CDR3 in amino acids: CASSPIAGGSYNEQFF. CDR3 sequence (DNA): TGTGCCAGCAGCCCCATAGCGGGGGGTTCCTACAATGAGCAGTTCTTC.

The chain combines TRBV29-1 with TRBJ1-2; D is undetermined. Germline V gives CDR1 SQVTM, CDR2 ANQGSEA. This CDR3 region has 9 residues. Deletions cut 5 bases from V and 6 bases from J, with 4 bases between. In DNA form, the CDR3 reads TGCAGCGTTTCTGATGGCTACACCTTC. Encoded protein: CSVSDGYTF.

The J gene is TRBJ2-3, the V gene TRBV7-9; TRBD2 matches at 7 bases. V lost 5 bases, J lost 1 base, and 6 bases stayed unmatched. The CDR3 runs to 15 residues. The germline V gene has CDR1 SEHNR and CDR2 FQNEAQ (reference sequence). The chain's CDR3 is CASSIQAGGTDTQYF. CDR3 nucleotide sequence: TGTGCCAGCAGCATACAGGCGGGGGGCACAGATACGCAGTATTTT.

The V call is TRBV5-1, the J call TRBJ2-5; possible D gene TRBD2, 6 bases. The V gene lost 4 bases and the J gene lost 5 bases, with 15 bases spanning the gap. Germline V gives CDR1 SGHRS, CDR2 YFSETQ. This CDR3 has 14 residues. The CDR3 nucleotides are TGCGCCAGCAGCCCCACTAGCAATATCGAGACCCAGTACTTC. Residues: CASSPTSNIETQYF. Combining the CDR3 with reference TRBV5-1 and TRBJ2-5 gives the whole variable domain KAGVTQTPRYLIKTRGQQVTLSCSPISGHRSVSWYQQTPGQGLQFLFEYFSETQRNKGNFPGRFSGRQFSNSRSEMNVSTLELGDSALYLCASSPTSNIETQYFGPGTRLLVL.